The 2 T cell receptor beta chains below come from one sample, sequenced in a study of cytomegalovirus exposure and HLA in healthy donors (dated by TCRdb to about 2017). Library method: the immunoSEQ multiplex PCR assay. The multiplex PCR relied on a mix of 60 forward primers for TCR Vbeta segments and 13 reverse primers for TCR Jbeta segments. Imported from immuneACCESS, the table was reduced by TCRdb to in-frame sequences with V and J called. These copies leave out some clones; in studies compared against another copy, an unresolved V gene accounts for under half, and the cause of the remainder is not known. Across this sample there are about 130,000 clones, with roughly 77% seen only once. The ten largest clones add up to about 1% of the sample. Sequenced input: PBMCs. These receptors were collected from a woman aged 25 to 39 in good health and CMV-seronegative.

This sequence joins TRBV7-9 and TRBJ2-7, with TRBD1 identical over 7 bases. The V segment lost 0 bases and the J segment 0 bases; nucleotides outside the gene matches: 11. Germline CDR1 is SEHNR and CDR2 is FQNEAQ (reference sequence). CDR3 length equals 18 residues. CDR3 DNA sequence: TGTGCCAGCAGCTTAGCGGGTAAAGACAGGGCACTCTCCTACGAGCAGTACTTC. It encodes CASSLAGKDRALSYEQYF.

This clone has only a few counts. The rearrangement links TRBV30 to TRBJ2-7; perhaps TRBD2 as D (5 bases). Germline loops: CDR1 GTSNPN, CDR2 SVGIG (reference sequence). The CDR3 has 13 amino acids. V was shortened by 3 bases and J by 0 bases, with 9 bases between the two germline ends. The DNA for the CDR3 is TGTGCCTGGAGCTCGGGGATCTCCTACGAGCAGTACTTC. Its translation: CAWSSGISYEQYF.